This T cell receptor beta chain was captured by sequencing in a study of somatic reversion in DOCK8 deficiency (dated by TCRdb to 2020 to 2021). Context from the whole study: T cell receptor beta repertoires were compared among DOCK8-deficient patients, DOCK8-revertant patients and healthy volunteers. The study set out to investigate how, in DOCK8 deficiency, somatic reversion of pathogenic DOCK8 variants alters lymphocyte differentiation and function. The DOCK8-deficient patients included in the study had already been reported in previous work.

What the study reported, not specific to this receptor: The source material for each sample, whole blood versus PBMCs, was not specified per sample in the methods.

Comments on this clonotype: The antigen it recognizes is unknown. One base away there is no much larger clone; base qualities are not given.

Library preparation used multiplex PCR. TRB libraries were made by one-step amplicon PCR using EuroClonality-NGS primers on 100 ng genomic DNA. Sequencing of the TRB amplicons was carried out on Illumina MiSeq instruments using 2 x 250 bp version 2 chemistry. Processing in the source paper ran as follows. IMGT/HighV-QUEST was the tool used for both primary TRB sequence analysis and V(D)J annotation. VDJtools was used to assess repertoire diversity and composition after nonfunctional clones were removed and samples were downsampled for comparisons between samples. TCRdb ran its own pipeline on the public reads, namely fastp trimming at Q25 and MiXCR clone calling, and kept in-frame beta chains. Every distinct CDR3 protein forms one entry, paired with its most common genes and DNA. The V and J calls and clone size come from TCRdb's table, not from the authors' own analysis. This sample lists about 1,400 distinct CDR3 sequences; approximately 20% were detected once. The ten largest clones represent approximately 80% of the sample.

Genomic DNA for TCR repertoire analysis was extracted from either whole blood samples or PBMCs. Samples were obtained from a few DOCK8-revertant patients, with some of these patients sampled at multiple time points. The CDR3 spans 14 residues, from the cysteine through the phenylalanine. The DNA shown is the 42-base CDR3, in frame from base 1. At the junction V is shortened by 4 bases and J by 6 bases, with 11 bases in between. The germline V gene (reference sequence) specifies SGHNT as CDR1 and YYREEE as CDR2. The TCR was taken from a human donor with DOCK8 deficiency. The sequencing input was blood. The cell subset or site label here, explained by the study, means: DOCK8-deficient patient with somatic reversion. The chain couples TRBV5-4 to TRBJ1-6; TRBD1 might be the D gene, on 6 matching bases. The CDR3 is CASSQDRLNSPLHF. The DNA is TGTGCCAGCAGCCAGGACAGACTTAATTCACCCCTCCACTTT.